This TCR beta chain was obtained from a study of T cells after yellow fever vaccination. Each CDR3 protein gets one entry after TCRdb re-called the 5' RACE reads with MiXCR. Seen here are hundreds of thousands of distinct CDR3 sequences, 10% to 15% observed once, and the top ten hold 15%. This CDR3 is built from 17 residues. The trim removed 1 base at V and 9 bases at J, leaving 11 bases unmatched. Germline assignment: CDR1 SGHTA and CDR2 FQGNSA. This material consisted of PBMCs, taken on the day of the yellow fever booster vaccination. This chain joins TRBV7-2 and TRBJ2-1; TRBD2 aligns across 11 bases. This clonotype was sampled from a young man who received the YFV17D yellow fever vaccine. CDR3 loop: CASSLVELAGGAVEQFF. The CDR3 nucleotides read TGTGCCAGCAGCTTAGTCGAATTAGCGGGGGGGGCGGTTGAGCAGTTCTTC.